Detailed here is one T cell receptor (beta chain). The CDR3 sequence is 15 residues long. CDR1 is SGHTA and CDR2 is FQGNSA in the germline V gene. V was cut by 0 bases and J by 5 bases, with 10 bases left in between. The sample originates from a study of early T cells in non-severe SARS-CoV-2 infection. In the library, individual cDNA molecules carried attached unique molecular identifiers. MiXCR, applied by TCRdb to the 5' RACE reads, yields one record per CDR3 protein. The table shows 70,000 to 95,000 distinct CDR3 sequences, with approximately 15% occurring only once. Input material: whole blood. The chain joins TRBV7-2 to TRBJ2-2, with a tentative D call TRBD2 (6 bases). This clonotype was sampled from an adult who was a healthcare worker with PCR-confirmed SARS-CoV-2 infection or an uninfected control (not recorded which). Here the CDR3 reads CASSLAWGVTGELFF. CDR3 sequence (DNA): TGTGCCAGCAGCTTAGCGTGGGGGGTAACCGGGGAGCTGTTTTTT.